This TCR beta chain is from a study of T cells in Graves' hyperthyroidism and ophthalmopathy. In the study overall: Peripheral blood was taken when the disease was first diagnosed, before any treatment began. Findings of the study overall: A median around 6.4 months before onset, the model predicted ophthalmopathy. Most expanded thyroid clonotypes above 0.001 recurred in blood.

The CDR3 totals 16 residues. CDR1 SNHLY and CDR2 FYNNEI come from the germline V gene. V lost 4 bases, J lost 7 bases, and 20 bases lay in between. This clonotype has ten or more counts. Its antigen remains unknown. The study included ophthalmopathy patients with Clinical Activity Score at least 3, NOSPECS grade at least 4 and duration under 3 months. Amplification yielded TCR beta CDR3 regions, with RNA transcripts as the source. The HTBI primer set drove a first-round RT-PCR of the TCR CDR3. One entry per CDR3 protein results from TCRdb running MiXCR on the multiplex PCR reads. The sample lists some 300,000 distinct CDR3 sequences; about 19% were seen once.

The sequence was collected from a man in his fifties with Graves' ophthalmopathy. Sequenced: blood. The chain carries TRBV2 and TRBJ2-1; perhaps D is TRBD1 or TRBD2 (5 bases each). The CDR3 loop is CASSGHRTPQLNEQFF. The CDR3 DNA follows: TGTGCCAGCAGTGGCCACAGGACTCCCCAACTAAATGAGCAGTTCTTC.